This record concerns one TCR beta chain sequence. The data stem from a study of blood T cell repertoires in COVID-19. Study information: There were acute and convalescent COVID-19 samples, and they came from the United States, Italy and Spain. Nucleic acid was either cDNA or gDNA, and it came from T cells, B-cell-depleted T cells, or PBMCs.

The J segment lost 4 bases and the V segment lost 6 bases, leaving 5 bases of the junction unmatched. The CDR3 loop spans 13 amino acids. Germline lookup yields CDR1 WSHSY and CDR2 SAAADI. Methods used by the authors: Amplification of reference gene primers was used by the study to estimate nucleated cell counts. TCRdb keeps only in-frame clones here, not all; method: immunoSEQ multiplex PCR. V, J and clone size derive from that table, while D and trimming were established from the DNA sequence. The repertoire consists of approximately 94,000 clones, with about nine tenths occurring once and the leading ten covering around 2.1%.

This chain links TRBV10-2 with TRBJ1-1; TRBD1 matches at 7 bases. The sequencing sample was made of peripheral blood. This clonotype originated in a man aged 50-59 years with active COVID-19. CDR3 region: CASRQGGPTEAFF. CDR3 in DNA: TGCGCCAGCAGGCAGGGGGGCCCCACTGAAGCTTTCTTT.